This TCR beta chain was sequenced in a study of T cell responses to AZD1222 COVID-19 vaccine. The data were produced by immunoSEQ multiplex PCR, yet TCRdb's version contains in-frame clones alone and is incomplete. The table includes about 150,000 clones, about 92% detected once. Study-wide results and limits: Recipients of two AZD1222 doses showed rising Spike-specific TCR breadth and depth. Baseline testing showed seropositivity in only a handful of AZD1222 recipients. Repertoires were sampled only after the peak T cell response.

This clone has a single count. Its antigen is unidentified. CDR1 and CDR2 from the germline V gene are SGHNT and YENEEA. The CDR3 consists of 17 residues. J gave up 12 bases and V 1 base, and 15 bases lay outside the gene matches. Sample: peripheral blood, taken 28 days after the second AZD1222 dose. This clonotype originated in an adult who received the AZD1222 COVID-19 vaccine. The chain couples TRBV11-3 to TRBJ2-1, with TRBD2 matching 10 bases. The CDR3 sequence: CASSLVASGSRGFGQFF. The CDR3 nucleotides read TGTGCCAGCAGCTTAGTTGCTAGCGGGAGTAGGGGCTTCGGGCAGTTCTTC.